This T cell receptor beta chain derives from a study of cytomegalovirus exposure and HLA in healthy donors. For the study at large: From HLA-typed donors, an early data release held roughly 80 million unique TCRs.

Trimming stripped 1 base from V and 9 bases from J, with 11 bases between. The V gene's germline CDR1 is SGHNT and CDR2 YYREEE (reference sequence). This CDR3 has 13 residues. Both 60 Vbeta primers and 13 Jbeta primers went into the PCR. The table came from immunoSEQ multiplex PCR; TCRdb's copy has only in-frame clones and leaves some out. The sample records more than 80,000 clones, 60% to 80% being singletons. Donors consisted of healthy bone marrow donors. Study results and caveats: Earlier analysis yielded a pattern in which most TCR beta V segments were productive about 90% or about 30% of the time. The study recorded fewer than 200 TCR beta chains that were cytomegalovirus-associated.

This clone was counted only a few times. Its antigen is currently unknown. The genes are TRBV5-4 and TRBJ2-1; no clear D gene. The specimen sequenced was PBMCs. The receptor's source is a female donor in good health and CMV-seronegative. CDR3 loop: CASSLSGRPEQFF. DNA for the CDR3: TGTGCCAGCAGCTTGTCAGGTCGTCCTGAGCAGTTCTTC.